This is a list of T cell receptor beta chains from one sample in a study of shared clonotypes between healthy human individuals. TCRdb keeps only in-frame clones here, not all; method: immunoSEQ multiplex PCR. This sample has about 2 million clones, with roughly 94% found just once. The specimen was naive CD4+ T cells sorted from blood. The receptor set was obtained from a man between 18 and 35 years old in good health. Both conserved end residues are part of each CDR3. The D gene is left open where the match is weak. Part of the rows lack a size; the others show once, few, many or a class for expanded clones.

.	TRBJ1-3	TRBV9	.	15	CASSVEQGRGNTIYF	TGTGCCAGCAGCGTAGAACAGGGCCGTGGAAACACCATATATTTT
.	TRBJ2-1	TRBV30	TRBD2	15	CAWAGTSGRGDEQFF	TGTGCCTGGGCCGGGACTAGCGGGAGGGGCGATGAGCAGTTCTTC
.	TRBJ1-3	TRBV4-1	.	17	CASSQEPRFYSGNTIYF	TGCGCCAGCAGCCAAGAACCCCGTTTTTACTCTGGAAACACCATATATTTT
once	TRBJ2-7	TRBV14	TRBD2	20	CASSQGTSDRRRELPREQYF	TGTGCCAGCAGCCAAGGTACGTCCGATAGACGGCGGGAGTTACCTAGAGAGCAGTACTTC
.	TRBJ2-5	TRBV4-1	.	14	CASSQVSKVETQYF	TGCGCCAGCAGCCAAGTTAGTAAGGTCGAGACCCAGTACTTC
.	TRBJ2-7	TRBV7-8	.	15	CASSSDRSPSSGQYF	TGTGCCAGCAGCTCCGACCGGAGTCCCAGCTCCGGGCAGTACTTC
.	TRBJ2-3	TRBV30	TRBD1	15	CAWGLDRGILNTQYF	TGTGCCTGGGGATTGGACAGGGGCATTCTGAATACGCAGTATTTT
many	TRBJ2-3	TRBV2	.	11	CASGSTDTQYF	TGTGCCAGCGGGTCCACAGATACGCAGTATTTT
.	TRBJ1-2	TRBV7-2	.	13	CASRSTANYGYTF	TGTGCCAGCAGGTCGACTGCTAACTATGGCTACACCTTC
.	TRBJ2-3	TRBV5-1	TRBD2	19	CASSWTSGGNQPRTDTQYF	TGCGCCAGCAGCTGGACTAGCGGGGGGAATCAACCCCGCACAGATACGCAGTATTTT
.	TRBJ1-2	TRBV28	.	14	CASSLQGTGYGYTF	TGTGCCAGCAGTTTACAGGGTACGGGGTATGGCTACACCTTC
.	TRBJ2-2	TRBV6-6	TRBD1	15	CASSSTGGVTGELFF	TGTGCCAGCAGTTCCACAGGGGGAGTTACCGGGGAGCTGTTTTTT
.	TRBJ2-3	TRBV5-6	.	14	CASSLVWGRDTQYF	TGTGCCAGCAGCTTGGTCTGGGGAAGAGATACGCAGTATTTT
.	TRBJ2-3	TRBV11-3	.	14	CASSLMGASDTQYF	TGTGCCAGCAGCTTAATGGGGGCGTCAGATACGCAGTATTTT
.	TRBJ1-5	TRBV2	.	15	CASSEDSGSNQPQHF	TGTGCCAGCAGTGAGGATAGCGGTAGCAATCAGCCCCAGCATTTT
.	TRBJ1-6	TRBV2	.	13	CASTGLHNSPLHF	TGTGCCAGCACTGGATTACATAATTCACCCCTCCACTTT
once	TRBJ2-7	TRBV5-6	TRBD2	16	CASSPLGLADPYEQYF	TGTGCCAGCAGCCCATTGGGACTAGCGGACCCCTACGAGCAGTACTTC
.	TRBJ2-5	TRBV28	.	13	CASSKMGSWRPYF	TGTGCCAGCAGCAAAATGGGGTCGTGGCGGCCGTACTTC
.	TRBJ2-1	TRBV15	.	15	CATSTALGGYNEQFF	TGTGCCACCAGCACCGCCCTAGGAGGCTACAATGAGCAGTTCTTC
.	TRBJ2-1	TRBV5-4	.	12	CASSLAPEKQFF	TGTGCCAGCAGCTTGGCGCCAGAAAAGCAGTTCTTC
.	TRBJ2-7	TRBV29-1	.	13	CSADTGKSNEQYF	TGCAGCGCCGATACAGGGAAAAGCAACGAGCAGTACTTC
.	TRBJ2-5	TRBV28	.	13	CASSPPWIETQYF	TGTGCCAGCAGTCCCCCGTGGATCGAGACCCAGTACTTC
.	TRBJ1-2	TRBV4-1	.	15	CASSQPVLGIYGYTF	TGCGCCAGCAGCCAGCCCGTGCTAGGGATATATGGCTACACCTTC
.	TRBJ2-1	TRBV15	.	14	CATSSRKSGNEQFF	TGTGCCACCAGCAGCCGGAAAAGCGGCAATGAGCAGTTCTTC
.	TRBJ2-7	TRBV5-1	TRBD2	15	CASSFGTSSIYEQYF	TGCGCCAGCAGCTTTGGGACTAGCAGCATCTACGAGCAGTACTTC
.	TRBJ2-5	TRBV10-1	.	14	CASSWDRRGETQYF	TGCGCCAGCAGTTGGGACAGGCGGGGGGAGACCCAGTACTTC
.	TRBJ1-5	TRBV27	.	17	CASGRDIRGVSNQPQHF	TGTGCCAGCGGGCGCGACATCAGGGGTGTGAGCAATCAGCCCCAGCATTTT
.	TRBJ1-2	TRBV10-3	TRBD1	14	CAIRENRGSYGYTF	TGTGCCATCAGAGAAAACAGGGGGTCCTATGGCTACACCTTC
.	TRBJ2-7	TRBV4-1	TRBD1	15	CASSQAGTGVYEQYF	TGCGCCAGCAGCCAAGCCGGGACAGGGGTCTACGAGCAGTACTTC
.	TRBJ2-2	TRBV18	TRBD2	15	CASSPPLAGVKELFF	TGTGCCAGCTCACCTCCCTTGGCGGGAGTAAAGGAGCTGTTTTTT
.	TRBJ1-5	TRBV9	TRBD1	16	CASSPGTGASNQPQHF	TGTGCCAGCAGCCCGGGGACAGGGGCCAGCAATCAGCCCCAGCATTTT
.	TRBJ2-1	TRBV6-5	.	14	CASSSRQNYNEQFF	TGTGCCAGCAGTTCCCGACAGAACTACAATGAGCAGTTCTTC
once	TRBJ2-4	TRBV5-1	TRBD1	15	CASSGTGGIGNIQYF	TGCGCCAGCAGCGGAACAGGGGGGATCGGAAACATTCAGTACTTC
.	TRBJ2-7	TRBV2	TRBD1	17	CASTGTGTGWRSYEQYF	TGTGCCAGCACCGGGACCGGGACAGGGTGGAGGTCCTACGAGCAGTACTTC
.	TRBJ2-7	TRBV21-1	.	14	CAEPGRRTNYEQYF	TGTGCCGAACCCGGGCGGCGCACAAACTACGAGCAGTACTTC
.	TRBJ2-7	TRBV2	.	13	CASSGEAGYEQYF	TGTGCCAGCAGTGGGGAAGCGGGCTACGAGCAGTACTTC
.	TRBJ2-5	TRBV6-1	.	16	CASSEARGTVQETQYF	TGTGCCAGCAGTGAAGCGCGGGGGACAGTCCAAGAGACCCAGTACTTC
.	TRBJ1-2	TRBV28	TRBD1	14	CASSSGQGVYGYTF	TGTGCCAGCAGTTCCGGACAGGGGGTCTATGGCTACACCTTC
.	TRBJ1-4	TRBV5-4	TRBD1	14	CASSLDRGNEKLFF	TGTGCCAGCAGCTTGGACAGGGGAAATGAAAAACTGTTTTTT
once	TRBJ2-7	TRBV27	.	17	CASSATSTSSRLYEQYF	TGTGCCAGCAGTGCCACCTCTACTAGCAGCCGACTCTACGAGCAGTACTTC
few	TRBJ2-7	TRBV6-6	.	16	CASSHGQGRVPYEQYF	TGTGCCAGCAGTCATGGGCAGGGAAGGGTACCCTACGAGCAGTACTTC
.	TRBJ2-7	TRBV7-2	TRBD1	13	CASSLGFGTGFSF	TGTGCCAGCAGCTTAGGGTTTGGGACAGGGTTTTCATTC
.	TRBJ2-1	TRBV19	.	14	CASSPQQGNNEQFF	TGTGCCAGTAGTCCACAGCAGGGAAACAATGAGCAGTTCTTC
.	TRBJ2-7	TRBV30	.	13	CAWRRDKSYEQYF	TGTGCCTGGAGGAGGGACAAATCCTACGAGCAGTACTTC
.	TRBJ2-7	TRBV18	.	14	CASSPGTQSNEQYF	TGTGCCAGCTCCCCCGGGACACAAAGCAACGAGCAGTACTTC
.	TRBJ2-7	TRBV11-2	TRBD2	16	CASRSQLAGGSYEQYF	TGTGCCAGCAGATCTCAATTAGCGGGGGGTTCCTACGAGCAGTACTTC
.	TRBJ1-6	TRBV9	.	15	CASSVVGGQNSPLHF	TGTGCCAGCAGCGTAGTAGGGGGGCAGAATTCACCCCTCCACTTT
.	TRBJ1-2	TRBV5-1	.	13	CASSPDGGQGYTF	TGCGCCAGCAGCCCTGATGGGGGGCAAGGCTACACCTTC